Below are 7 T cell receptor beta chains sequenced from a single sample in a study of T cells in Graves' hyperthyroidism and ophthalmopathy. RNA transcripts gave rise to amplified TCR beta CDR3 regions. The TCR CDR3 was amplified in a first-round RT-PCR using the HTBI primer set. MiXCR, run by TCRdb on the multiplex PCR reads, gives a single entry per CDR3 protein. The repertoire includes over 700,000 distinct CDR3 sequences, 35% to 40% of them detected once, and about 8.9% sits in the top ten. The sample consisted of blood. Receptor source: a young man with Graves' hyperthyroidism.

This clonotype turned up a few times. The V and J genes are TRBV7-9 and TRBJ1-1, with 8 bases lining up with TRBD1. In germline, CDR1 is SEHNR, CDR2 FQNEAQ (reference sequence). J gave up 4 bases and V 4 bases, and 5 bases lay outside the gene matches. The CDR3 extends over 14 amino acids. This CDR3 reads CASSYGQGVTEAFF. CDR3 nucleotide sequence: TGTGCCAGCAGCTATGGACAGGGAGTCACTGAAGCTTTCTTT.

With respect to this clonotype: A single base separates this from a much larger clone, so it may be a read error. This sequence joins TRBV20-1 and TRBJ2-7; TRBD2 aligns across 7 bases. The CDR3 runs 13 residues. Germline V gene lookup returns CDR1 DFQATT and CDR2 SNEGSKA (reference sequence). The CDR3 DNA is TGCAGTGCTAGAGTGGGGACTAACTACGGGCAGTACTTC. Protein: CSARVGTNYGQYF.

This chain joins TRBV7-6 and TRBJ2-7; 8 bases line up with TRBD2. The germline V gene encodes CDR1 SGHVS and CDR2 FNYEAQ. CDR3 size: 15 residues. V was pared by 5 bases and J by 2 bases, with 8 bases of the junction left unmatched. This chain's CDR3 is CASSPGGGAPYEQYF. DNA for the CDR3: TGTGCCAGCAGCCCCGGGGGGGGGGCCCCCTACGAGCAGTACTTC.

This chain links TRBV7-2 with TRBJ1-2; D ambiguous. CDR1 and CDR2 (germline): SGHTA, FQGNSA. This CDR3 has 14 amino acids. V lost 0 bases, J lost 3 bases, and 8 bases lay in between. CDR3 amino acids: CASSLADAYYGYTF. The CDR3 DNA reads TGTGCCAGCAGCTTAGCGGACGCTTACTATGGCTACACCTTC.

Remarks on this clonotype: One end of the junction fails to match germline, which may point to a read error. CDR3 nucleotide sequence: TGCGCCAGCAGCCAGCCTGCCGGGACTAGCGGCTCCTACGAGCAGTACTTC. It is translated as CASSQPAGTSGSYEQYF. The chain joins TRBV7-9 to TRBJ2-7; 11 positions agree with TRBD2. This CDR3 region has 17 residues. Germline-derived CDR1 and CDR2 are SEHNR and FQNEAQ (reference sequence).

The CDR3 spells CASSLEYRANTEAFF. The CDR3 bases are TGTGCCAGCAGCTTAGAATATCGAGCGAACACTGAAGCTTTCTTT. The V call is TRBV11-2, the J call TRBJ1-1; D not certain. V was shortened by 0 bases and J by 1 base, with 9 bases between the two germline ends. Germline V gives CDR1 SGHAT, CDR2 FQNNGV. This CDR3 is 15 amino acids long.

At least ten counts were recorded for this clonotype. The rearrangement joins TRBV7-9 to TRBJ1-2; weak D call: TRBD1 (6 bases). The CDR3 runs 13 residues. Trimming removed 5 bases at V and 4 bases at J, with 11 bases between. Germline CDR1 and CDR2: SEHNR and FQNEAQ (reference sequence). DNA of the CDR3: TGTGCCAGCAGCCCGACAGGACCCTATGGCTACACCTTC. This encodes CASSPTGPYGYTF. Together with reference TRBV7-9 and TRBJ1-2, the CDR3 gives the full variable domain: DTGVSQNPRHKITKRGQNVTFRCDPISEHNRLYWYRQTLGQGPEFLTYFQNEAQLEKSRLLSDRFSAERPKGSFSTLEIQRTEQGDSAMYLCASSPTGPYGYTFGSGTRLTVV.